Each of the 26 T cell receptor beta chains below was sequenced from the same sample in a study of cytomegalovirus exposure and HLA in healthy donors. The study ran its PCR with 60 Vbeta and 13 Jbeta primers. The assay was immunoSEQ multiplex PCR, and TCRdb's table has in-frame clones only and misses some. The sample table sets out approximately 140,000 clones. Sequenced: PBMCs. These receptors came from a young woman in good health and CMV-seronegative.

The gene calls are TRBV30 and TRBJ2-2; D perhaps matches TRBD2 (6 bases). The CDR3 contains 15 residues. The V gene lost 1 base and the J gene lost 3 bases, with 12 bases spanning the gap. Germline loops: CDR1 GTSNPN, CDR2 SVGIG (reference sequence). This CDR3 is CAWSETGVYTGELFF. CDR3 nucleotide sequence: TGTGCCTGGAGTGAGACGGGAGTGTACACCGGGGAGCTGTTTTTT.

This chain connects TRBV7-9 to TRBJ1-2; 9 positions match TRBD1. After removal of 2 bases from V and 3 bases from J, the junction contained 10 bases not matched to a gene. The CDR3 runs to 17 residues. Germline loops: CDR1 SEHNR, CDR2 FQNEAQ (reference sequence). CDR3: CASSLTGQGLQDYGYTF. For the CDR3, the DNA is TGTGCCAGCAGCTTAACGGGACAGGGATTGCAAGACTATGGCTACACCTTC.

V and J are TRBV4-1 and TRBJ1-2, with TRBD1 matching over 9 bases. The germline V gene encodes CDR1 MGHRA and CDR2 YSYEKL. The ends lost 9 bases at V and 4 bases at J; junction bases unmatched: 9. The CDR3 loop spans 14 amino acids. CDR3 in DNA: TGCGCCAGTAGCGGGACAGGGAATTTCTATGGCTACACCTTC. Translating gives CASSGTGNFYGYTF.

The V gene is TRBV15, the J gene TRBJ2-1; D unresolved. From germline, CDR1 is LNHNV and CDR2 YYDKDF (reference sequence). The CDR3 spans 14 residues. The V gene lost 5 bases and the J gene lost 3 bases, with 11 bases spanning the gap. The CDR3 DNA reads TGTGCCACCAGCGTTCGTGCCAGCTACAATGAGCAGTTCTTC. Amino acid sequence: CATSVRASYNEQFF.

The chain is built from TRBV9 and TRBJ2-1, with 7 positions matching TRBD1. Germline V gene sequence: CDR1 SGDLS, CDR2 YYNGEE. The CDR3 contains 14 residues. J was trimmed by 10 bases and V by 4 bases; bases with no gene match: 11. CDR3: CASSPETGQNEQFF. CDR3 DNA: TGTGCCAGCAGCCCAGAGACAGGGCAGAACGAGCAGTTCTTC.

Here the CDR3 reads CASSDRPGTSGYNEQFF. The CDR3 DNA sequence: TGTGCCAGCTCAGATAGACCCGGGACTAGCGGGTACAATGAGCAGTTCTTC. The chain joins TRBV18 to TRBJ2-1; 12 bases map to TRBD2. The CDR3 contains 17 residues. Looked up from germline, CDR1 is KGHSH and CDR2 is LQKENI. V was clipped by 5 bases and J by 4 bases; unmatched bases: 9.

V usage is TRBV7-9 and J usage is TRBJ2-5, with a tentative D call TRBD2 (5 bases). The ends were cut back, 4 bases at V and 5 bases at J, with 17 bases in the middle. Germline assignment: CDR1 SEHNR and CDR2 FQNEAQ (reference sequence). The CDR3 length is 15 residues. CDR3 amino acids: CASSSPNSRGETQYF. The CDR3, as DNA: TGTGCCAGCAGCTCCCCTAACTCACGGGGTGAGACCCAGTACTTC.

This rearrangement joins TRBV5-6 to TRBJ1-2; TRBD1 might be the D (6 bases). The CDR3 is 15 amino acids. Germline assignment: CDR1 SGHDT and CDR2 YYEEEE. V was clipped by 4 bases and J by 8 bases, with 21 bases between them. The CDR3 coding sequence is TGTGCCAGCAGCCCCCGCGGCAGGGGCGGCGGGGGCTACACCTTC. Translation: CASSPRGRGGGGYTF.

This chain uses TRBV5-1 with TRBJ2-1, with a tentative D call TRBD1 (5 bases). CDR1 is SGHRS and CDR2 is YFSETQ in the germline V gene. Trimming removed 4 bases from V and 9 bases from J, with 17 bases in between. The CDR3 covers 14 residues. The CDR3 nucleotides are TGCGCCAGCAGCCCCCGCGGACAATCACTTGAGCAGTTCTTC. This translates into CASSPRGQSLEQFF.

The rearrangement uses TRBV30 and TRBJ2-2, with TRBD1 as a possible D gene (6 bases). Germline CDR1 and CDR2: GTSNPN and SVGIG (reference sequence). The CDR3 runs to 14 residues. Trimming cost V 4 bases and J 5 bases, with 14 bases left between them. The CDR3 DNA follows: TGTGCCTGGACTCGGATGAGGGGGACCGGGGAGCTGTTTTTT. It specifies CAWTRMRGTGELFF. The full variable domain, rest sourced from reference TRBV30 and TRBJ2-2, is SQTIHQWPATLVQPVGSPLSLECTVEGTSNPNLYWYRQAAGRGLQLLFYSVGIGQISSEVPQNLSASRPQDRQFILSSKKLLLSDSGFYLCAWTRMRGTGELFFGEGSRLTVL.

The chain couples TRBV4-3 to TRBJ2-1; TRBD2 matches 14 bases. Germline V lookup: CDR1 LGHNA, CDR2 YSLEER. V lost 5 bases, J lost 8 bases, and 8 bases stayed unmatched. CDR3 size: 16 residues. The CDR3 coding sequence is TGCGCCAGCAGCAAGACCGGGACTAGCGGGAGAGATGAGCAGTTCTTC. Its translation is CASSKTGTSGRDEQFF.

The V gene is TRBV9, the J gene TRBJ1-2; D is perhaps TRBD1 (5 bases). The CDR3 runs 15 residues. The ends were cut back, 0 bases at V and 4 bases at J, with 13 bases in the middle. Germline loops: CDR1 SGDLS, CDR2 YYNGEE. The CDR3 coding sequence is TGTGCCAGCAGCGTAGAGGCGACAGCGCCCTATGGCTACACCTTC. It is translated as CASSVEATAPYGYTF.

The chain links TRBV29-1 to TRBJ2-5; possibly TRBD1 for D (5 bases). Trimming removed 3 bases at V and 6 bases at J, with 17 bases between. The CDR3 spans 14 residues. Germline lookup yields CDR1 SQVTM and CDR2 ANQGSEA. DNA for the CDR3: TGCAGCGTTGAGGCCTACCAGGGTCTCAAGACCCAGTACTTC. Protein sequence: CSVEAYQGLKTQYF.

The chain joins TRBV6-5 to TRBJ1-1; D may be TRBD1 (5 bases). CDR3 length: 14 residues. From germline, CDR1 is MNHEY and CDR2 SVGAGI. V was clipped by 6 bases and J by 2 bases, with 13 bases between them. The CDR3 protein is CASSRDRENTEAFF. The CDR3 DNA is TGTGCCAGCAGCCGAGACAGAGAAAACACTGAAGCTTTCTTT.

This CDR3 reads CASVALADTQYF. DNA for the CDR3: TGTGCCAGCGTCGCGCTCGCAGATACGCAGTATTTT. This rearrangement joins TRBV2 to TRBJ2-3; D remains unclear. In germline, CDR1 is SNHLY, CDR2 FYNNEI. Between the trimmed V and J ends, which lost 8 bases and 4 bases, there was a span of 10 bases. The CDR3 covers 12 residues. The complete variable domain, with remaining parts taken from reference TRBV2 and TRBJ2-3, reads EPEVTQTPSHQVTQMGQEVILRCVPISNHLYFYWYRQILGQKVEFLVSFYNNEISEKSEIFDDQFSVERPDGSNFTLKIRSTKLEDSAMYFCASVALADTQYFGPGTRLTVL.

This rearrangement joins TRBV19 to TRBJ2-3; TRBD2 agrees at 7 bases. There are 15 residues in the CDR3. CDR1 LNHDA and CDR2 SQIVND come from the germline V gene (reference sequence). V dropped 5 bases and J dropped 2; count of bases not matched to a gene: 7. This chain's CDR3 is CASSHERDLTDTQYF. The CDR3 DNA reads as TGTGCCAGTAGTCATGAGCGGGACCTCACAGATACGCAGTATTTT.

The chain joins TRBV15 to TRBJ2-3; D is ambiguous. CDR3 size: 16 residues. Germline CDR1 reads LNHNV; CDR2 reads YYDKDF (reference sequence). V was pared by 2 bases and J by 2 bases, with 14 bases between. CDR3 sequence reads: CATSRTPPGNTDTQYF. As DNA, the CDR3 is TGTGCCACCAGCAGAACTCCCCCAGGCAACACAGATACGCAGTATTTT.

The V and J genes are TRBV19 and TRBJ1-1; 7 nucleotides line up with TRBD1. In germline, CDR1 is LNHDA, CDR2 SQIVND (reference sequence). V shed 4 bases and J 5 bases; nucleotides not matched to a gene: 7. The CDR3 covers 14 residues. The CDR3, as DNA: TGTGCCAGTAGTAGTTGGGACAGTGGGACTGAAGCTTTCTTT. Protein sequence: CASSSWDSGTEAFF. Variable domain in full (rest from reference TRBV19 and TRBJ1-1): DGGITQSPKYLFRKEGQNVTLSCEQNLNHDAMYWYRQDPGQGLRLIYYSQIVNDFQKGDIAEGYSVSREKKESFPLTVTSAQKNPTAFYLCASSSWDSGTEAFFGQGTRLTVV.

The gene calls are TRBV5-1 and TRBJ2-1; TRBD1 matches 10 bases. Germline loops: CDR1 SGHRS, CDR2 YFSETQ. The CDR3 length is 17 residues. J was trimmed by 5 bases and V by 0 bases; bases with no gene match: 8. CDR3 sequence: CASSLGGATGGDNEQFF. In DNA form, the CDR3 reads TGCGCCAGCAGCTTGGGGGGGGCGACAGGGGGCGACAATGAGCAGTTCTTC.

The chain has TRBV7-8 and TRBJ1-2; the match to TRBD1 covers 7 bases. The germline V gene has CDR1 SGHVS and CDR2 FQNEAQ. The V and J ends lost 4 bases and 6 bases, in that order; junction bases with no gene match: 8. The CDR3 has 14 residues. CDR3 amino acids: CASSSLTGMNGYTF. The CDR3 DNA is TGTGCCAGCAGCTCACTGACAGGGATGAATGGCTACACCTTC.

The CDR3 DNA is TGTGCCAGTAGTGGGCAGGGGATCTACGAGCAGTACTTC. This translates into CASSGQGIYEQYF. The genes are TRBV19 and TRBJ2-7; D perhaps matches TRBD1 (6 bases). V lost 5 bases and J lost 3, with 11 bases in between. The V gene's germline CDR1 is LNHDA and CDR2 SQIVND (reference sequence). This CDR3 is built from 13 residues.

Here the CDR3 DNA reads TGTGCCAGCAGGGACAGTCCCTCAGAAGCTTTCTTT. It codes for CASRDSPSEAFF. The genes are TRBV6-1 and TRBJ1-1; D may be TRBD1 (6 bases). Germline V gene lookup returns CDR1 MNHNS and CDR2 SASEGT. The CDR3 is 12 amino acids. Trimming shortened V by 6 bases and J by 8 bases, and 13 bases separated the two germline ends.

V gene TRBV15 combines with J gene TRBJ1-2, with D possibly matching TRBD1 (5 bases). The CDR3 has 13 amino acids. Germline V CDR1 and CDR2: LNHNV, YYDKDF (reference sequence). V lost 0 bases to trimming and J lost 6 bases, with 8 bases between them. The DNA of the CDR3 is TGTGCCACCAGCAGAGATGGAGGGGATGGCTACACCTTC. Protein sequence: CATSRDGGDGYTF.

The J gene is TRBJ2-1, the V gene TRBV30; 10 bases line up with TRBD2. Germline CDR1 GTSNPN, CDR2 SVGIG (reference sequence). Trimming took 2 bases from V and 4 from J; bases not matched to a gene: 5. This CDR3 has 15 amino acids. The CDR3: CAWSKAGGPYNEQFF. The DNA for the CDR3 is TGTGCCTGGAGTAAAGCGGGAGGGCCTTACAATGAGCAGTTCTTC.

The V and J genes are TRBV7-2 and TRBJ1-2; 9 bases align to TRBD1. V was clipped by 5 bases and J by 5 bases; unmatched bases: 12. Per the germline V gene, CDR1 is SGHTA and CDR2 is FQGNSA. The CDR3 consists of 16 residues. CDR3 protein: CASSPQPAQGAYGYTF. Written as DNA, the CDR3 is TGTGCCAGCAGCCCACAACCGGCACAGGGGGCTTATGGCTACACCTTC.

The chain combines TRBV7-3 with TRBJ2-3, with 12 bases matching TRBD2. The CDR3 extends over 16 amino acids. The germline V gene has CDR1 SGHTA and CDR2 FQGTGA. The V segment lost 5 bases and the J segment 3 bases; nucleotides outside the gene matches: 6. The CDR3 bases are TGTGCCAGCAGCCAAAGGCTAGCGGGAGGGACAGATACGCAGTATTTT. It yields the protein CASSQRLAGGTDTQYF.